The 25 T cell receptor beta chains in this list originate from one sample, sequenced in a study of T cell changes during pregnancy in multiple sclerosis (dated by TCRdb to about 2019). The library was prepared using the immunoSEQ multiplex PCR assay. Imported from immuneACCESS, the table was reduced by TCRdb to in-frame sequences with V and J called. These copies leave out some clones; in studies compared against another copy, an unresolved V gene accounts for under half, and the cause of the remainder is not known. In all, the sample holds about 44,000 clones, and 70% to 90% of those were seen once. Approximately 1.1% of the sample belongs to the ten largest clones. The sample in question was CD4+ T cells from peripheral blood mononuclear cells, obtained after pregnancy. All receptors come from a female donor with multiple sclerosis, enrolled in a pregnancy study.

CDR3 in amino acids: CAWSTGPYGYTF. The CDR3 DNA is TGTGCCTGGAGTACAGGGCCCTATGGCTACACCTTC. This sequence joins TRBV30 and TRBJ1-2; a weak D match, TRBD1 (6 bases). In germline, CDR1 is GTSNPN, CDR2 SVGIG (reference sequence). Trimming left V 2 bases short and J 4 bases short, with 8 bases between. The CDR3 sequence is 12 residues long.

This clone was recorded only once. The chain links TRBV9 to TRBJ2-2, with D perhaps matching TRBD1 (5 bases). V was pared by 0 bases and J by 4 bases, with 10 bases between. Per the germline V gene, CDR1 is SGDLS and CDR2 is YYNGEE. The CDR3 is 15 amino acids. The CDR3 region has the DNA TGTGCCAGCAGCGTAGGGGGCGTGGGCACCGGGGAGCTGTTTTTT. As protein: CASSVGGVGTGELFF.

This chain uses TRBV7-3 with TRBJ2-1; TRBD1 matches 12 bases. Germline-derived CDR1 and CDR2 are SGHTA and FQGTGA. V shed 4 bases, J shed 16 bases, and the junction held 14 bases outside the gene matches. CDR3 length: 15 amino acids. CDR3 residues: CASSSGTGGGGRYFF. In nucleotides, the CDR3 is TGTGCCAGCAGCTCAGGGACAGGGGGCGGCGGGAGGTATTTCTTC.

This clone was seen once. The chain uses TRBV6-5 and TRBJ2-1; 7 bases are a match to TRBD1. This CDR3 contains 13 residues. The germline CDR1 and CDR2 sequences are MNHEY and SVGAGI. Trimming at V came to 6 bases and at J to 9 bases, leaving 8 bases not matched to a gene. This chain's CDR3 is CASSRDRKSEQFF. CDR3 DNA sequence: TGTGCCAGCAGCCGGGACAGAAAATCTGAGCAGTTCTTC.

This clone was observed a handful of times. The chain links TRBV30 to TRBJ1-2; tentative D call: TRBD1 (6 bases). Per the germline V gene, CDR1 is GTSNPN and CDR2 is SVGIG (reference sequence). This CDR3 is built from 12 residues. Trimming left V 3 bases short and J 6 bases short, with 11 bases between. In nucleotides, the CDR3 is TGTGCCTGGAGACAGGGAACAAATGGCTACACCTTC. Translating it yields CAWRQGTNGYTF.

This chain uses TRBV5-6 with TRBJ2-7; TRBD1 agrees at 12 bases. V lost 5 bases to trimming and J lost 3 bases; unmatched junction nucleotides: 15. Germline CDR1 is SGHDT and CDR2 is YYEEEE. This CDR3 has 18 residues. CDR3 DNA sequence: TGTGCCAGCAGTTCCGGGACAGGGGGCCTCCACCGGTACTACGAGCAGTACTTC. This encodes CASSSGTGGLHRYYEQYF. Drawing the rest from reference TRBV5-6 and TRBJ2-7, the complete variable domain is DAGVTQSPTHLIKTRGQQVTLRCSPKSGHDTVSWYQQALGQGPQFIFQYYEEEERQRGNFPDRFSGHQFPNYSSELNVNALLLGDSALYLCASSSGTGGLHRYYEQYFGPGTRLTVT.

The gene calls are TRBV18 and TRBJ1-1, with TRBD1 matching 8 bases. Germline V gene data show CDR1 as KGHSH and CDR2 as LQKENI. V shed 2 bases, J shed 3 bases, and the junction held 2 bases outside the gene matches. This CDR3 contains 14 residues. CDR3 protein: CASSPTDRDTEAFF. The CDR3 region has the DNA TGTGCCAGCTCACCAACGGACAGGGACACTGAAGCTTTCTTT.

The rearrangement uses TRBV5-1 and TRBJ2-7; tentatively, D is TRBD1 (6 bases). Per germline, CDR1 SGHRS and CDR2 YFSETQ. V was cut by 5 bases and J by 6 bases, with 6 bases left in between. The CDR3 is 10 residues long. The CDR3 coding sequence is TGCGCCAGCAGAGGGGGCGAGCAGTACTTC. This codes for CASRGGEQYF.

This chain links TRBV30 with TRBJ2-2, with 11 bases aligning to TRBD2. V lost 3 bases, J lost 7 bases, and 4 bases stayed unmatched. This CDR3 region has 14 residues. Germline lookup yields CDR1 GTSNPN and CDR2 SVGIG (reference sequence). The CDR3 nucleotides are TGTGCCTGGAGGACTAGCGGGACTGTCGGGGAGCTGTTTTTT. Protein product: CAWRTSGTVGELFF. Full variable domain (outside the CDR3, taken from reference TRBV30 and TRBJ2-2): SQTIHQWPATLVQPVGSPLSLECTVEGTSNPNLYWYRQAAGRGLQLLFYSVGIGQISSEVPQNLSASRPQDRQFILSSKKLLLSDSGFYLCAWRTSGTVGELFFGEGSRLTVL.

The V gene is TRBV19, the J gene TRBJ2-2; 7 bases are a match to TRBD1. CDR1 is LNHDA, CDR2 SQIVND, per germline (reference sequence). The trim removed 4 bases at V and 6 bases at J, leaving 5 bases unmatched. The CDR3 sequence is 14 residues long. This CDR3 is CASSTQTGAGELFF. DNA of the CDR3: TGTGCCAGTAGTACCCAAACAGGGGCCGGGGAGCTGTTTTTT.

This clone was recorded once. The chain has TRBV28 and TRBJ1-2; 8 bases align to TRBD1. The germline CDR1 and CDR2 sequences are MDHEN and SYDVKM. This CDR3 region has 13 residues. Trimming took 6 bases from V and 12 from J; bases not matched to a gene: 12. This CDR3 reads CASSSRDRGTHTF. The CDR3 bases are TGTGCCAGCAGCAGCCGAGACAGGGGAACCCACACCTTC.

The chain employs TRBV5-5 and TRBJ2-1, with TRBD2 matching 11 bases. V lost 3 bases and J lost 4; bases outside the gene matches: 6. This CDR3 is 16 amino acids long. CDR1 and CDR2 (germline): SGHKS, YYEKEE (reference sequence). The chain's CDR3 is CASSYTSGSVYNEQFF. The CDR3 DNA follows: TGTGCCAGCAGCTATACTAGCGGGAGCGTGTACAATGAGCAGTTCTTC.

The V call is TRBV7-2, the J call TRBJ2-1, with 8 bases aligning to TRBD1. This CDR3 has 16 residues. J lost 6 bases, V lost 1 base, and 8 bases had no gene match. Germline CDR1 and CDR2: SGHTA and FQGNSA. The CDR3 reads CASSLVSGQAFNEQFF. CDR3 DNA: TGTGCCAGCAGCTTAGTTTCGGGACAGGCGTTCAATGAGCAGTTCTTC.

The V and J genes are TRBV30 and TRBJ2-7; 9 nucleotides align to TRBD2. The CDR3 is made up of 15 amino acids. Germline V gene lookup returns CDR1 GTSNPN and CDR2 SVGIG (reference sequence). The junction had 11 bases not matched to a gene; V was cut back by 2 bases and J by 6 bases. The CDR3 loop reads CAWSRGVAGVVEQYF. CDR3 bases: TGTGCCTGGAGTAGAGGGGTAGCGGGAGTCGTCGAGCAGTACTTC.

The rearrangement joins TRBV10-1 to TRBJ2-3, with 7 positions matching TRBD2. The CDR3 is 16 amino acids. The germline V gene has CDR1 WNHNN and CDR2 SYGVQD (reference sequence). Germline trimming cut 7 bases from V and 1 base from J; bases unmatched to any gene: 11. The CDR3 DNA is TGCGCCAGCAATGTCGGGAGCGGGATCGGCACAGATACGCAGTATTTT. This encodes CASNVGSGIGTDTQYF.

This clone was found once. The genes are TRBV5-1 and TRBJ2-2, with 7 bases that match TRBD1. The V segment lost 4 bases and the J segment 8 bases; nucleotides outside the gene matches: 17. CDR3 length: 17 amino acids. Germline CDR1 and CDR2: SGHRS and YFSETQ. This chain's CDR3 is CASSVDVDRVRSGELFF. CDR3 nucleotides: TGCGCCAGCAGCGTAGACGTTGACAGGGTCAGATCTGGGGAGCTGTTTTTT.

The chain uses TRBV7-9 and TRBJ2-5; D may be TRBD1 (6 bases). CDR1 and CDR2 (germline): SEHNR, FQNEAQ (reference sequence). The CDR3 has 13 amino acids. Trimming shortened V by 7 bases and J by 4 bases, and 13 bases separated the two germline ends. The CDR3 coding sequence is TGTGCCAGCACCTCAGGGGTGAGAGAGACCCAGTACTTC. Translation gives CASTSGVRETQYF.

The rearrangement uses TRBV10-3 and TRBJ2-1, with 12 nucleotides matching TRBD2. Germline CDR1 reads ENHRY; CDR2 reads SYGVKD. The length of the CDR3 is 16 residues. J lost 7 bases, V lost 6 bases, and 10 bases had no gene match. The chain's CDR3 is CAISYSTSGSWNEQFF. The CDR3 region has the DNA TGTGCCATCAGCTACTCGACTAGCGGGAGCTGGAATGAGCAGTTCTTC.

The CDR3 is CASSVWLRGEQFF. CDR3 nucleotides: TGTGCCAGCAGCGTATGGTTGCGGGGTGAGCAGTTCTTC. The chain links TRBV9 to TRBJ2-1, with TRBD2 as a possible D gene (6 bases). The V gene's germline CDR1 is SGDLS and CDR2 YYNGEE. Trimming left V 1 base short and J 9 bases short, with 11 bases between. This CDR3 comprises 13 residues.

The V and J genes are TRBV9 and TRBJ2-7; 15 nucleotides line up with TRBD2. V trimming: 4 bases; J trimming: 0 bases; junction bases outside the gene matches: 8. Germline lookup yields CDR1 SGDLS and CDR2 YYNGEE. This CDR3 region has 18 residues. The CDR3 region is CASSRGLAGGGGSYEQYF. The CDR3 DNA reads TGTGCCAGCAGCAGGGGACTAGCGGGAGGAGGAGGCTCCTACGAGCAGTACTTC. Variable domain in full (rest from reference TRBV9 and TRBJ2-7): DSGVTQTPKHLITATGQRVTLRCSPRSGDLSVYWYQQSLDQGLQFLIQYYNGEERAKGNILERFSAQQFPDLHSELNLSSLELGDSALYFCASSRGLAGGGGSYEQYFGPGTRLTVT.

This clone was detected a few times. This chain uses TRBV18 with TRBJ2-7; tentatively, D is TRBD1 (5 bases). V was shortened by 2 bases and J by 0 bases, with 14 bases between the two germline ends. CDR1 and CDR2 (germline): KGHSH, LQKENI. CDR3 size: 16 residues. This CDR3 is CASSPAGSGNSYEQYF. Here the CDR3 DNA reads TGTGCCAGCTCACCAGCCGGATCAGGGAACTCCTACGAGCAGTACTTC.

The gene calls are TRBV6-5 and TRBJ1-1; D perhaps matches TRBD1 (6 bases). Germline values: CDR1 MNHEY, CDR2 SVGAGI. The CDR3 sequence is 14 residues long. V was trimmed by 6 bases and J by 1 base, leaving 12 bases between them. CDR3: CASRVPGQNTEAFF. CDR3 coding DNA: TGTGCCAGCAGGGTACCGGGACAGAACACTGAAGCTTTCTTT.

The rearrangement links TRBV6-5 to TRBJ2-5; 9 bases align to TRBD1. Germline CDR1 reads MNHEY; CDR2 reads SVGAGI. The CDR3 is 16 amino acids. The V and J ends lost 0 bases and 1 base, in that order; junction bases with no gene match: 3. The chain's CDR3 is CASSYSGQGPQETQYF. The CDR3 bases are TGTGCCAGCAGTTACTCGGGACAGGGCCCCCAAGAGACCCAGTACTTC.

The chain employs TRBV7-9 and TRBJ1-4; 9 positions match TRBD1. The CDR3 spans 16 residues. The germline CDR1 and CDR2 sequences are SEHNR and FQNEAQ (reference sequence). The ends lost 3 bases at V and 8 bases at J; junction bases unmatched: 10. The CDR3 DNA sequence: TGTGCCAGCAGCTTTTCCCGGACAGGGGTTACCGAAAAACTGTTTTTT. Amino acid sequence: CASSFSRTGVTEKLFF.

V and J are TRBV5-1 and TRBJ2-3, with 10 bases aligning to TRBD1. CDR1 and CDR2 from the germline V gene are SGHRS and YFSETQ. CDR3 length equals 17 residues. J gave up 4 bases and V 0 bases, and 8 bases lay outside the gene matches. CDR3 sequence reads: CASSLVLGTGVADTQYF. The CDR3 coding sequence is TGCGCCAGCAGCTTGGTCTTGGGGACAGGGGTGGCAGATACGCAGTATTTT.